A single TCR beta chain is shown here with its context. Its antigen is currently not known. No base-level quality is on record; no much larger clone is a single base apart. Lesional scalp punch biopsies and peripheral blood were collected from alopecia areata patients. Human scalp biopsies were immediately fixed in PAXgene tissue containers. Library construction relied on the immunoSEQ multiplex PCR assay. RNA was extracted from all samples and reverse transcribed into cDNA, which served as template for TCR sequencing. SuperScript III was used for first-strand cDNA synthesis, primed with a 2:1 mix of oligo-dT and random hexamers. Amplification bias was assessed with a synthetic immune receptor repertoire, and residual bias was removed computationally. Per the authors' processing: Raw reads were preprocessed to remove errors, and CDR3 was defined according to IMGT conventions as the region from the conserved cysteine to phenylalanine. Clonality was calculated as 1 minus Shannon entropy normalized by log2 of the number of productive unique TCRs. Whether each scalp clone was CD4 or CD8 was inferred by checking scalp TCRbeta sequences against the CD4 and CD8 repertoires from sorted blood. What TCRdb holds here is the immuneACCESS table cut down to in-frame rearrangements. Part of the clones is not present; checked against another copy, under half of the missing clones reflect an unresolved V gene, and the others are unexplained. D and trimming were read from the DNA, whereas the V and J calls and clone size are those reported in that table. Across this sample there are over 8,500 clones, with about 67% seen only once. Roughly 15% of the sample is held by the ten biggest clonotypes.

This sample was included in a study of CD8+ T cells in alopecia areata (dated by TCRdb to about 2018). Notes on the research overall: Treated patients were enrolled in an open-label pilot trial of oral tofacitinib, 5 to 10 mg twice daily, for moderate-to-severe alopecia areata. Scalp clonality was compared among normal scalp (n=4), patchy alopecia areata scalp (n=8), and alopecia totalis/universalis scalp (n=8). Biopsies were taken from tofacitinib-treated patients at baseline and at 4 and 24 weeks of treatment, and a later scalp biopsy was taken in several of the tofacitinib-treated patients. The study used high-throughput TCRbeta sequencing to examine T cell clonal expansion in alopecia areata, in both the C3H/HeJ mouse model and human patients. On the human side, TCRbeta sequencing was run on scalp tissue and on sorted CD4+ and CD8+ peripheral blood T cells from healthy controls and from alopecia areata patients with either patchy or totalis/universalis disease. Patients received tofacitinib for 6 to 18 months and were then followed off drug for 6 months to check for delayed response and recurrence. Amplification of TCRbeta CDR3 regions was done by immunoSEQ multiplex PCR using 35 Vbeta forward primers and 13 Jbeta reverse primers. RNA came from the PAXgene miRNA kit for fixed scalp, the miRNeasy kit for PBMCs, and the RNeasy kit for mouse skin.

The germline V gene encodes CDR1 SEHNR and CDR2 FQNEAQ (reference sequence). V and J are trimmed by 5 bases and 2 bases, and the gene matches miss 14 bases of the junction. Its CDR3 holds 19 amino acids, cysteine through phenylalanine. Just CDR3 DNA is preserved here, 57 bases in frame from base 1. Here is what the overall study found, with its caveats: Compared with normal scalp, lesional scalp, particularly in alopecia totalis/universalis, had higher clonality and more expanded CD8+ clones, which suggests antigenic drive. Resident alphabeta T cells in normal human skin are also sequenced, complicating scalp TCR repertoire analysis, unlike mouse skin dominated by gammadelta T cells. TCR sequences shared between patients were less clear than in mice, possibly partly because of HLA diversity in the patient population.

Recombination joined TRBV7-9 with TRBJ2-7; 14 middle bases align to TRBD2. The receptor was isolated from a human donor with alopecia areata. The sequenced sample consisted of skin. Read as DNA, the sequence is TGTGCCAGCAGCCAAGGACTAGCGGGGGGAGACTTACTAACCTACGAGCAGTACTTC. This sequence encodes CASSQGLAGGDLLTYEQYF.